The clone carrying this TCR beta chain has a handful of counts. Antigen unknown. This sample stems from a study of naive and memory T cell subsets. Overall study findings and caveats: Over 90% of naive TCR sequences appeared only once, unlike memory subsets.

Trimming left V 0 bases short and J 5 bases short, with 10 bases between. This CDR3 region has 15 residues. Germline values: CDR1 KGHDR, CDR2 SFDVKD. Two oligonucleotides, mixed equimolar, formed the beta constant-region primer covering TRBC1 and TRBC2. TCRdb reprocessed the UMI-ligation and nested PCR reads with MiXCR, giving one entry per CDR3 protein. The sample shows around 27,000 distinct CDR3 sequences, roughly 10% of them seen only once. The chain joins TRBV24-1 to TRBJ2-1; possibly TRBD1 or TRBD2 for D (5 bases each). The origin of this receptor is a human donor in good health. Sequenced sample: effector memory CD4+ T cells from blood. Described subset: effector memory, CD45RA- CD27-. The DNA of the CDR3 is TGTGCCACCAGTGATTTGTCCAGGGACGACAATGAGCAGTTCTTC. It translates to CATSDLSRDDNEQFF.